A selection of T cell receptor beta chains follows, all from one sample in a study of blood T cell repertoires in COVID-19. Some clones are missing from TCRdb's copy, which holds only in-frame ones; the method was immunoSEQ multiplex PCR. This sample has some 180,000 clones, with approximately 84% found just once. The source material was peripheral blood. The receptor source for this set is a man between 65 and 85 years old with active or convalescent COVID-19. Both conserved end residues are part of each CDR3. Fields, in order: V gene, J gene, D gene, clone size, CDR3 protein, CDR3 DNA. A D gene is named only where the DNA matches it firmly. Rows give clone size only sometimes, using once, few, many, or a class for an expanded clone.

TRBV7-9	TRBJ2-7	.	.	CASSPREPDGPLYEQYF	TGTGCCAGCAGCCCGAGGGAGCCGGATGGGCCACTCTACGAGCAGTACTTC
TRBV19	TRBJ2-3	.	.	CASTGGPGSDTDTQYF	TGTGCCAGTACCGGGGGGCCAGGTTCGGACACAGATACGCAGTATTTT
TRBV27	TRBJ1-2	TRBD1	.	CASRPTGTVNYGYTF	TGTGCCAGCAGACCGACCGGGACAGTTAACTATGGCTACACCTTC
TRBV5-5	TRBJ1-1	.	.	CASSLMADMNTEAFF	TGTGCCAGCAGCTTGATGGCGGATATGAACACTGAAGCTTTCTTT
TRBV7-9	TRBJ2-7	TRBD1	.	CASSPGTGGMGIYEQYF	TGTGCCAGCAGCCCGGGGACAGGGGGAATGGGCATCTACGAGCAGTACTTC
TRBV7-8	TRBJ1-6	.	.	CASSLKPRQDFHSPLHF	TGTGCCAGCAGCCTAAAGCCGCGGCAAGATTTCCATTCACCCCTCCACTTT
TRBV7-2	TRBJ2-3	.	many	CASSSAASTDTQYF	TGTGCCAGCAGCTCGGCAGCGAGCACAGATACGCAGTATTTT
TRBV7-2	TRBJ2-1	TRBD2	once	CASRIAGEAEQFF	TGTGCCAGCAGGATAGCGGGGGAAGCTGAGCAGTTCTTC
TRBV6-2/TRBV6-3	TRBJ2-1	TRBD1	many	CASSRPGQGYNEQFF	TGTGCCAGCAGTCGTCCGGGACAGGGGTACAATGAGCAGTTCTTC
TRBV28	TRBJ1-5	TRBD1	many	CASSLQGLRSNQPQHF	TGTGCCAGCAGCTTACAGGGGCTCAGGAGCAATCAGCCCCAGCATTTT
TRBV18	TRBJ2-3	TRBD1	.	CASSSGTGGREDTQYF	TGTGCCAGCTCGTCCGGGACAGGGGGTAGGGAAGATACGCAGTATTTT
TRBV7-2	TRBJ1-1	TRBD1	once	CASSSQGAMGTEAFF	TGTGCCAGCAGCTCACAGGGGGCAATGGGCACTGAAGCTTTCTTT
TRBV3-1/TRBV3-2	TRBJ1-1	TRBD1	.	CASSKWDRKNTEAFF	TGTGCCAGCAGTAAATGGGACAGGAAGAACACTGAAGCTTTCTTT
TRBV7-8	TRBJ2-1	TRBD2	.	CASSLVFGGASYNEQFF	TGTGCCAGCAGCTTAGTCTTCGGGGGGGCCTCCTACAATGAGCAGTTCTTC
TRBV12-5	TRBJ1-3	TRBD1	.	CASGAHRGRRNTIYF	TGTGCTAGTGGCGCACACAGGGGGCGGAGAAACACCATATATTTT
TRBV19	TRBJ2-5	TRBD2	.	CASSVTSGPVQETQYF	TGTGCCAGTAGTGTGACTAGCGGGCCTGTGCAAGAGACCCAGTACTTC
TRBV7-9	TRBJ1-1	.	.	CASSFGGMNTEAFF	TGTGCCAGCAGCTTCGGCGGGATGAACACTGAAGCTTTCTTT
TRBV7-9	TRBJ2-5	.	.	CASSFPGVTFQETQYF	TGTGCCAGCAGTTTCCCCGGGGTCACCTTCCAAGAGACCCAGTACTTC
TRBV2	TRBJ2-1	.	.	CASSNDRSSYNEQFF	TGTGCCAGCAGTAATGACAGAAGCTCCTACAATGAGCAGTTCTTC
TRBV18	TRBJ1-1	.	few	CASSPPTGANTEAFF	TGTGCCAGCTCACCACCCACAGGAGCGAACACTGAAGCTTTCTTT
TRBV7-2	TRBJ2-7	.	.	CASRPMLATAGEQYF	TGTGCCAGCAGGCCCATGCTGGCCACGGCGGGCGAGCAGTACTTC
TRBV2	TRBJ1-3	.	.	CASSDRLGAGNTIYF	TGTGCCAGCAGTGATCGGTTAGGGGCTGGAAACACCATATATTTT
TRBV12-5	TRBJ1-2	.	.	CASGSGQPYYTF	TGTGCTAGTGGTTCCGGACAGCCTTACTACACCTTC
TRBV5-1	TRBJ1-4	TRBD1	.	CASSSGTGDNEKLFF	TGCGCCAGCAGCTCGGGGACAGGGGATAATGAAAAACTGTTTTTT
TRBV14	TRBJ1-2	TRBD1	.	CASSQARTGGYTF	TGTGCCAGCAGCCAAGCCCGGACAGGTGGCTACACCTTC
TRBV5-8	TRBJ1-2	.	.	CASSLWQAGGYTF	TGTGCCAGCAGCTTGTGGCAGGCTGGTGGCTACACCTTC
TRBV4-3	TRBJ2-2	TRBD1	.	CASSQGQGRYTGELFF	TGCGCCAGCAGCCAGGGACAGGGCAGGTACACCGGGGAGCTGTTTTTT
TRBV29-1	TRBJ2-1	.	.	CSVPALNEQFF	TGCAGCGTCCCTGCCCTAAATGAGCAGTTCTTC
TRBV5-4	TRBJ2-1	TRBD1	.	CASSTGTGRMSNEQFF	TGTGCCAGCAGCACTGGGACAGGGAGGATGTCGAATGAGCAGTTCTTC
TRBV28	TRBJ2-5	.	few	CASSLWRLPGETQYF	TGTGCCAGCAGTTTATGGCGCCTTCCCGGGGAGACCCAGTACTTC
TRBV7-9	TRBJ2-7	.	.	CASSVERVPYEQYF	TGTGCCAGCAGCGTTGAGCGGGTCCCCTACGAGCAGTACTTC
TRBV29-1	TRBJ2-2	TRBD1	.	CSVRGPSNTGELFF	TGCAGCGTGAGGGGGCCCTCGAACACCGGGGAGCTGTTTTTT
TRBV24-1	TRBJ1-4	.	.	CATSDTGATNEKLFF	TGTGCCACCAGTGACACAGGAGCAACTAATGAAAAACTGTTTTTT
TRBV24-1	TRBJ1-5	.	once	CATSDPSTGQNQPQHF	TGTGCCACCAGTGATCCCTCGACAGGACAAAATCAGCCCCAGCATTTT
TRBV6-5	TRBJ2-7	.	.	CASSPSRVVYEQYF	TGTGCCAGCAGCCCATCTCGGGTGGTGTACGAGCAGTACTTC
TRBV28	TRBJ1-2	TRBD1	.	CASSTPGTAYGYTF	TGTGCCAGCAGCACCCCCGGGACAGCGTATGGCTACACCTTC